The 3 T cell receptor beta chains given below trace back to one sample, sequenced in a study of blood T cells in healthy people across ages. Through a sample-barcoded 5' primer and a J-beta primer mix, a second PCR was run for about 7 to 12 cycles. TCRdb reprocessed the 5' RACE reads with MiXCR, giving one entry per CDR3 protein. The data contain fewer than 800,000 distinct CDR3 sequences, 49% of them seen just once; the ten biggest clones take up about 32%. Sequences were obtained from blood. The source is a woman aged 55-69 years in good health.

V usage is TRBV5-6 and J usage is TRBJ1-1; D call uncertain. CDR3 size: 12 residues. Trimming cost V 1 base and J 10 bases, with 11 bases left between them. Germline V gene data show CDR1 as SGHDT and CDR2 as YYEEEE. This CDR3 is CASSLRLNGAFF. In DNA, the CDR3 is TGTGCCAGCAGCTTGAGGCTAAATGGAGCTTTCTTT.

The chain employs TRBV12-3 or TRBV12-4 and TRBJ2-4, with D maybe TRBD2 (5 bases). The CDR3 extends over 16 amino acids. Trimming took off 0 bases at V and 1 base at J, with 10 bases between the two ends. The CDR3 region is CASSLAQTGAKNIQYF. The DNA of the CDR3 is TGTGCCAGCAGTTTAGCCCAGACGGGGGCCAAAAACATTCAGTACTTC.

The chain joins TRBV20-1 to TRBJ2-1; D is possibly TRBD2 (5 bases). In germline, CDR1 is DFQATT, CDR2 SNEGSKA (reference sequence). Trimming shortened V by 1 base and J by 10 bases, and 8 bases separated the two germline ends. The CDR3 has 11 residues. The chain's CDR3 is CSARGSGEQFF. The CDR3 coding sequence is TGCAGTGCTAGAGGCAGCGGAGAGCAGTTCTTC.